Following are 27 T cell receptor beta chains from one sample sequenced in a study of technical replicates of blood from a handful of donors. Here immunoSEQ multiplex PCR was the method, and the copy in TCRdb shows in-frame clones only, minus some. This table holds fewer than 90,000 clones, roughly 96% found once. Sequenced material: T cells isolated from PBMCs. Every receptor here comes from a human donor in good health.

The V and J genes are TRBV5-1 and TRBJ2-2, with 7 bases aligning to TRBD1. In germline, CDR1 is SGHRS, CDR2 YFSETQ. Germline trimming cut 5 bases from V and 3 bases from J; bases unmatched to any gene: 4. This CDR3 contains 14 residues. The CDR3, as DNA: TGCGCCAGCAGTGAGGGGGCGGACACCGGGGAGCTGTTTTTT. It is translated as CASSEGADTGELFF.

This chain links TRBV29-1 with TRBJ1-4; D uncertain. This CDR3 comprises 11 residues. V was pared by 1 base and J by 6 bases, with 3 bases between. Germline CDR1 and CDR2: SQVTM and ANQGSEA. Here the CDR3 reads CSVEGDEKLFF. The CDR3 DNA reads TGCAGCGTTGAAGGAGATGAAAAACTGTTTTTT.

This clone was recorded once. The chain combines TRBV9 with TRBJ2-5; TRBD2 is a possible D gene (6 bases). The CDR3 extends over 12 amino acids. V shed 0 bases and J shed 8 bases, with 8 bases lying between them. CDR1 and CDR2 (germline): SGDLS, YYNGEE. Written as DNA, the CDR3 is TGTGCCAGCAGCGTAGACGGGGGTACCCAGTACTTC. It codes for CASSVDGGTQYF.

The V call is TRBV9, the J call TRBJ2-5, with 15 bases aligning to TRBD2. CDR3 length: 14 amino acids. V shed 3 bases, J shed 9 bases, and the junction held 3 bases outside the gene matches. The germline V gene encodes CDR1 SGDLS and CDR2 YYNGEE. The CDR3 nucleotides read TGTGCCAGCAGCGCTCGGACTAGCGGGGGGGCCCAGTACTTC. Its protein is CASSARTSGGAQYF.

This chain joins TRBV2 and TRBJ2-7, with a possible D match to TRBD2 (6 bases). The V and J ends lost 7 bases and 2 bases respectively, with 15 bases between them. Per the germline V gene, CDR1 is SNHLY and CDR2 is FYNNEI. The CDR3 loop spans 14 amino acids. The CDR3 nucleotides are TGTGCCAGCAACCCGGCCGGGGGTCCCTACGAGCAGTACTTC. Translating gives CASNPAGGPYEQYF.

The chain is built from TRBV5-1 and TRBJ2-7; D call uncertain. V dropped 4 bases and J dropped 3 bases, with 8 bases sitting between them. Germline V gene lookup returns CDR1 SGHRS and CDR2 YFSETQ. This CDR3 contains 12 residues. The CDR3 reads CASSADGYEQYF. The CDR3 DNA sequence: TGCGCCAGCAGCGCGGATGGCTACGAGCAGTACTTC. The entire variable domain, with the rest obtained from reference TRBV5-1 and TRBJ2-7, is as follows: KAGVTQTPRYLIKTRGQQVTLSCSPISGHRSVSWYQQTPGQGLQFLFEYFSETQRNKGNFPGRFSGRQFSNSRSEMNVSTLELGDSALYLCASSADGYEQYFGPGTRLTVT.

The chain joins TRBV27 to TRBJ1-2, with 7 positions matching TRBD1. This CDR3 contains 16 residues. Trimming removed 7 bases from V and 6 bases from J; junction bases left unmatched: 17. In germline, CDR1 is MNHEY, CDR2 SMNVEV (reference sequence). CDR3 region: CASTQTLTGYVHGYTF. The DNA of the CDR3 is TGTGCCAGCACCCAAACACTGACAGGGTACGTCCATGGCTACACCTTC.

The rearrangement joins TRBV10-3 to TRBJ2-2; D unclear. The V end lost 0 bases, the J end lost 0 bases, and 17 bases lay between the germline ends. This CDR3 contains 19 residues. CDR1 and CDR2 from the germline V gene are ENHRY and SYGVKD. CDR3 loop: CAISESTLRNLPNTGELFF. The CDR3 DNA follows: TGTGCCATCAGTGAGTCGACTCTAAGAAACTTACCGAACACCGGGGAGCTGTTTTTT.

The V and J genes are TRBV4-1 and TRBJ2-7; 7 bases match TRBD2. The CDR3 runs to 14 residues. CDR1 is MGHRA, CDR2 YSYEKL, per germline. Germline trimming cut 1 base from V and 5 bases from J; bases unmatched to any gene: 5. Here the CDR3 DNA reads TGCGCCAGCAGCCAAGGAGGGACTAATGACGAGCAGTACTTC. This codes for CASSQGGTNDEQYF.

The J gene is TRBJ2-7, the V gene TRBV29-1; TRBD1 matches at 8 bases. J was trimmed by 6 bases and V by 6 bases; bases with no gene match: 10. This CDR3 is built from 13 residues. Germline V gene lookup returns CDR1 SQVTM and CDR2 ANQGSEA. The CDR3 protein is CSVQTGELGEQYF. CDR3 DNA: TGCAGCGTGCAGACAGGGGAACTTGGCGAGCAGTACTTC.

This chain connects TRBV29-1 to TRBJ2-2; 10 bases fit TRBD2. Trimming took 3 bases from V and 5 from J; bases not matched to a gene: 3. CDR1 is SQVTM and CDR2 is ANQGSEA in the germline V gene. This CDR3 has 14 amino acids. CDR3 coding DNA: TGCAGCGTTGAGGGAGCGGGAGGGACCGGGGAGCTGTTTTTT. Translation: CSVEGAGGTGELFF.

Only a few counts were recorded for this clone. The chain uses TRBV6-5 and TRBJ1-2; the D is unclear. V gave up 5 bases and J gave up 0 bases, with 13 bases separating them. CDR3 length: 15 amino acids. The V gene's germline CDR1 is MNHEY and CDR2 SVGAGI. CDR3 bases: TGTGCCAGCAGTCGAACGACTGGAGCTAACTATGGCTACACCTTC. It yields the protein CASSRTTGANYGYTF.

The rearrangement joins TRBV9 to TRBJ2-1, with 12 bases lining up with TRBD2. CDR1 SGDLS and CDR2 YYNGEE come from the germline V gene. V lost 4 bases, J lost 10 bases, and 9 bases stayed unmatched. CDR3 length equals 15 residues. CDR3 DNA: TGTGCCAGCAGCCCCCCTAGCGGGAGGGCCGACGAGCAGTTCTTC. It codes for CASSPPSGRADEQFF. The entire variable domain, with the rest obtained from reference TRBV9 and TRBJ2-1, is as follows: DSGVTQTPKHLITATGQRVTLRCSPRSGDLSVYWYQQSLDQGLQFLIQYYNGEERAKGNILERFSAQQFPDLHSELNLSSLELGDSALYFCASSPPSGRADEQFFGPGTRLTVL.

A single count supports this clone. V usage is TRBV5-4 and J usage is TRBJ2-7; 9 nucleotides align to TRBD2. Trimming took 4 bases from V and 0 from J; bases not matched to a gene: 5. This CDR3 comprises 15 residues. Germline V gene lookup returns CDR1 SGHNT and CDR2 YYREEE (reference sequence). The CDR3 DNA reads as TGTGCCAGCAGCCTTATGGGACTAGCCTCCTACGAGCAGTACTTC. Protein product: CASSLMGLASYEQYF.

The chain recombines TRBV6-5 with TRBJ1-3, with D possibly matching TRBD1 (6 bases). The V end lost 6 bases, the J end lost 0 bases, and 9 bases lay between the germline ends. The length of the CDR3 is 14 residues. Germline V gives CDR1 MNHEY, CDR2 SVGAGI. CDR3 coding DNA: TGTGCCAGCAGCACAGGGTACTCTGGAAACACCATATATTTT. Protein sequence: CASSTGYSGNTIYF.

V is TRBV6-5 and J is TRBJ2-1, with 13 bases lining up with TRBD2. V gave up 4 bases and J gave up 10 bases; unmatched junction bases: 10. Germline CDR1 MNHEY, CDR2 SVGAGI. This CDR3 is 16 amino acids long. The chain's CDR3 is CASSSIRTSGRWEQFF. The CDR3 bases are TGTGCCAGCAGTTCAATTCGGACTAGCGGGAGATGGGAGCAGTTCTTC.

The V and J genes are TRBV30 and TRBJ1-1, with D tentatively TRBD1 (5 bases). The germline V and J ends were trimmed by 3 bases and 4 bases, with 15 bases remaining between them. Germline V lookup: CDR1 GTSNPN, CDR2 SVGIG (reference sequence). CDR3 length equals 14 residues. This chain's CDR3 is CAWRGGNLGTEAFF. DNA of the CDR3: TGTGCCTGGAGGGGGGGGAATTTGGGCACTGAAGCTTTCTTT.

This clone was observed once. The rearrangement uses TRBV4-1 and TRBJ2-7; 11 nucleotides agree with TRBD1. The CDR3 has 15 amino acids. Germline loops: CDR1 MGHRA, CDR2 YSYEKL. The trim removed 2 bases at V and 3 bases at J, leaving 3 bases unmatched. CDR3 residues: CASSQRTGGVYEQYF. DNA of the CDR3: TGCGCCAGCAGCCAAAGGACAGGGGGCGTCTACGAGCAGTACTTC.

This clone was counted once. CDR3 amino acids: CASSLAGGPTDTQYF. CDR3 nucleotide sequence: TGCGCCAGCAGCTTAGCGGGGGGGCCGACAGATACGCAGTATTTT. The genes are TRBV5-1 and TRBJ2-3, with 10 positions matching TRBD2. The CDR3 runs 15 residues. With V trimmed by 2 bases and J by 3 bases, 3 bases remained unmatched. The germline V gene encodes CDR1 SGHRS and CDR2 YFSETQ.

This rearrangement joins TRBV5-1 to TRBJ2-7; 10 bases are a match to TRBD1. With 0 bases clipped from V and 6 bases from J, the junction kept 3 bases outside the gene matches. The CDR3 runs 14 residues. Germline loops: CDR1 SGHRS, CDR2 YFSETQ. The CDR3 protein is CASSLGQGALEQYF. The CDR3 region has the DNA TGCGCCAGCAGCTTGGGACAGGGGGCTCTCGAGCAGTACTTC.

CDR3 residues: CAWSDGYEQYF. For the CDR3, the DNA is TGTGCCTGGAGTGACGGGTACGAGCAGTACTTC. The chain uses TRBV30 and TRBJ2-7; D remains ambiguous. Trimming removed 1 base at V and 4 bases at J, with 5 bases between. CDR1 GTSNPN and CDR2 SVGIG come from the germline V gene (reference sequence). CDR3 length: 11 residues. The whole variable domain, remainder taken from reference TRBV30 and TRBJ2-7, is SQTIHQWPATLVQPVGSPLSLECTVEGTSNPNLYWYRQAAGRGLQLLFYSVGIGQISSEVPQNLSASRPQDRQFILSSKKLLLSDSGFYLCAWSDGYEQYFGPGTRLTVT.

The V call is TRBV5-1, the J call TRBJ2-1; 15 bases line up with TRBD2. The germline V gene has CDR1 SGHRS and CDR2 YFSETQ. The CDR3 is made up of 17 amino acids. J lost 7 bases, V lost 6 bases, and 11 bases had no gene match. In DNA form, the CDR3 reads TGCGCCAGCAAGGTTCTTGGAGGGACTAGCGGGGGGAATGAGCAGTTCTTC. This codes for CASKVLGGTSGGNEQFF.

J is TRBJ2-4 and V is TRBV5-6; 9 bases map to TRBD1. J lost 0 bases, V lost 0 bases, and 4 bases had no gene match. The CDR3 contains 17 residues. Germline V gene lookup returns CDR1 SGHDT and CDR2 YYEEEE. CDR3 protein: CASSLEGQGLAKNIQYF. The DNA for the CDR3 is TGTGCCAGCAGCTTGGAGGGACAGGGACTAGCCAAAAACATTCAGTACTTC.

The V gene is TRBV5-1, the J gene TRBJ1-1, with a possible D match to TRBD1 (6 bases). The germline V gene encodes CDR1 SGHRS and CDR2 YFSETQ. This CDR3 region has 15 residues. Deletions cut 4 bases from V and 2 bases from J, with 15 bases between. The CDR3 DNA is TGCGCCAGCAGCCATTCGGACAGAATCAACACTGAAGCTTTCTTT. It yields the protein CASSHSDRINTEAFF.

This chain uses TRBV4-1 with TRBJ1-4; no clear D. V was shortened by 0 bases and J by 5 bases, with 7 bases between the two germline ends. From germline, CDR1 is MGHRA and CDR2 YSYEKL. The CDR3 covers 14 residues. This CDR3 reads CASSQDGLNEKLFF. Here the CDR3 DNA reads TGCGCCAGCAGCCAAGACGGACTAAATGAAAAACTGTTTTTT.

This chain uses TRBV19 with TRBJ2-5; 10 positions match TRBD2. The CDR3 covers 14 residues. V shed 6 bases and J 4 bases; nucleotides not matched to a gene: 5. CDR1 and CDR2 (germline): LNHDA, SQIVND (reference sequence). The DNA of the CDR3 is TGTGCCAGTAGAGTTAGCGGGGGGAGAGAGACCCAGTACTTC. It specifies CASRVSGGRETQYF.

The chain is built from TRBV11-2 and TRBJ2-1; no reliable D call. CDR1 SGHAT and CDR2 FQNNGV come from the germline V gene. V was cut by 5 bases and J by 8 bases, with 16 bases left in between. The CDR3 is 14 residues long. The CDR3 DNA reads as TGTGCCAGCAGCCTTGAGGTGGTGGTGGATGAGCAGTTCTTC. Protein sequence: CASSLEVVVDEQFF.